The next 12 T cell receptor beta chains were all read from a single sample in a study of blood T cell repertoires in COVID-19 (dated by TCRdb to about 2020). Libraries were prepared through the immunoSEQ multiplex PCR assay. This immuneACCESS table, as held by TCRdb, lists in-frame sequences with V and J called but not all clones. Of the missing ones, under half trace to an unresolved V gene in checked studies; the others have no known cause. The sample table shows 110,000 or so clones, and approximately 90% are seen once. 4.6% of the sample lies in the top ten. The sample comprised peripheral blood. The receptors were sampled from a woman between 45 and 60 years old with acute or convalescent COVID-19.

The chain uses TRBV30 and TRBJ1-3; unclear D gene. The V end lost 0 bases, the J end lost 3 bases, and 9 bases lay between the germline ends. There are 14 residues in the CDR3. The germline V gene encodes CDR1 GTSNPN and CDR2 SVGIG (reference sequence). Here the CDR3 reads CAWSVRHYGNTIYF. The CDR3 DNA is TGTGCCTGGAGTGTTCGACATTATGGAAACACCATATATTTT. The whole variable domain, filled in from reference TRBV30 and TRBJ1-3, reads SQTIHQWPATLVQPVGSPLSLECTVEGTSNPNLYWYRQAAGRGLQLLFYSVGIGQISSEVPQNLSASRPQDRQFILSSKKLLLSDSGFYLCAWSVRHYGNTIYFGEGSWLTVV.

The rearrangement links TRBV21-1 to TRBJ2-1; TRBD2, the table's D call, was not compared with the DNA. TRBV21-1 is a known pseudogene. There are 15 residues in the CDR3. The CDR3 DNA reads TGTGCCAGCAGCAAAGCGACTAGCGAAGACAATGAGCAGTTCTTC. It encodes CASSKATSEDNEQFF.

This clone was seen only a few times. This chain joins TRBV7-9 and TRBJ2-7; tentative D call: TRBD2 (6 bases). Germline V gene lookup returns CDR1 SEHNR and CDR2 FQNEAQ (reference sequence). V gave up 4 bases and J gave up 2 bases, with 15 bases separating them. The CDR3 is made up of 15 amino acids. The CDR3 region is CASSSKWDSTYEQYF. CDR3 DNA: TGTGCCAGCAGCTCTAAATGGGACTCGACCTACGAGCAGTACTTC.

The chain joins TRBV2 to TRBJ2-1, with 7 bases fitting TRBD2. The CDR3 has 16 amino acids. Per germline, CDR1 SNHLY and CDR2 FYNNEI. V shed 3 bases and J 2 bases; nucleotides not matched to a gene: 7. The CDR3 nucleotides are TGTGCCAGCAGTGATCGCTTCGCGGGAGCCTACAATGAGCAGTTCTTC. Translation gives CASSDRFAGAYNEQFF.

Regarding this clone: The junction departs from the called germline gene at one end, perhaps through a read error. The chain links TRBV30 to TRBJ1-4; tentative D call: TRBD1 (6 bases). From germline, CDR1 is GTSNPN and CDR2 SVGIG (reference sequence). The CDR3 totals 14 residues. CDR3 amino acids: CAWEKGTTHEKLFF. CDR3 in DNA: TGTGCCTGGGAAAAAGGGACAACTCATGAAAAACTGTTTTTT.

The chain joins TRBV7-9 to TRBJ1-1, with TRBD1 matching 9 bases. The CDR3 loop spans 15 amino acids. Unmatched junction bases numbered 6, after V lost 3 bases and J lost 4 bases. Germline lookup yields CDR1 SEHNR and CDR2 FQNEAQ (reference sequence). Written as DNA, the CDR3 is TGTGCCAGCAGCTTTGACTTGACAGGGGGCACTGAAGCTTTCTTT. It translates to CASSFDLTGGTEAFF.

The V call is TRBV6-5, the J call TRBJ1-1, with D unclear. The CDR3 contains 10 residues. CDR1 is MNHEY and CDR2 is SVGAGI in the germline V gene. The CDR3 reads CERPNTEAFF. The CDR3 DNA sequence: TGTGAGAGGCCGAACACTGAAGCTTTCTTT.

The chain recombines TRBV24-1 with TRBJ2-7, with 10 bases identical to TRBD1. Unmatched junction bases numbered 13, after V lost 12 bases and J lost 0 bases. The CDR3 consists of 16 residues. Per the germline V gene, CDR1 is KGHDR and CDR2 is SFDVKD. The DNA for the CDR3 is TGTGCCCTATGGGACAGGGGCCCTTCGAGCTCCTACGAGCAGTACTTC. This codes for CALWDRGPSSSYEQYF.

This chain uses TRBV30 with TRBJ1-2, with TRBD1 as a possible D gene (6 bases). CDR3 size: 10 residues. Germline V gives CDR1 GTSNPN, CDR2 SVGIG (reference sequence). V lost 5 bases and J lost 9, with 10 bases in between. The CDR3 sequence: CAWYRESYTF. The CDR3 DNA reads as TGTGCCTGGTACAGGGAGAGCTACACCTTC.

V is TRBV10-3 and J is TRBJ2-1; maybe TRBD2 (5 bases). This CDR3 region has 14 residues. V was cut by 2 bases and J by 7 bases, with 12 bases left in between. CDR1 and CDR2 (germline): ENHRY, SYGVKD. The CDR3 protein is CAISEDGESNEQFF. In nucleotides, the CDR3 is TGTGCCATCAGTGAGGATGGGGAGTCGAATGAGCAGTTCTTC.

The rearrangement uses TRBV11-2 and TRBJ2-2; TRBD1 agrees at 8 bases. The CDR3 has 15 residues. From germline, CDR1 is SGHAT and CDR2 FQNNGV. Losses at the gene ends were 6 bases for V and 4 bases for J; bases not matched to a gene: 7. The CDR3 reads CASSLRTGFTGELFF. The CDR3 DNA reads TGTGCCAGCAGTCTCCGGACAGGGTTCACCGGGGAGCTGTTTTTT. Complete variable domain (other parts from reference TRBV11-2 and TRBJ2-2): EAGVAQSPRYKIIEKRQSVAFWCNPISGHATLYWYQQILGQGPKLLIQFQNNGVVDDSQLPKDRFSAERLKGVDSTLKIQPAKLEDSAVYLCASSLRTGFTGELFFGEGSRLTVL.

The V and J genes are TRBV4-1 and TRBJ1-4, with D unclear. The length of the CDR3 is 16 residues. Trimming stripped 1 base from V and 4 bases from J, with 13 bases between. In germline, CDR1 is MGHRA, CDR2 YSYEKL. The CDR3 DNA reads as TGCGCCAGCAGCCAAGTCTCCGTCAGGCTTAATGAAAAACTGTTTTTT. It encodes CASSQVSVRLNEKLFF.